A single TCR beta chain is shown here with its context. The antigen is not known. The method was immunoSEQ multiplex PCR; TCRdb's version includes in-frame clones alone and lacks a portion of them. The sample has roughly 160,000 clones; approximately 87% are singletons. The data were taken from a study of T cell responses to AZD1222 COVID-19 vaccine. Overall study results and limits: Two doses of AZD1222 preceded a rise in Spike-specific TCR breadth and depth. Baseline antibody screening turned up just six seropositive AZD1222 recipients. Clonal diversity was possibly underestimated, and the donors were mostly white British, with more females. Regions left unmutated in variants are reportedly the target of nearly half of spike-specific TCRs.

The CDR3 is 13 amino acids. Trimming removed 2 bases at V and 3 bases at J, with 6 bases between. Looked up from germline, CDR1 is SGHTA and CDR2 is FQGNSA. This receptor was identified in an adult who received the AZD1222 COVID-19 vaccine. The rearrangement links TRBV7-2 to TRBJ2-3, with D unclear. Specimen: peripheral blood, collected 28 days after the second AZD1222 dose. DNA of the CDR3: TGTGCCAGCAGCTTATCCCAAACAGATACGCAGTATTTT. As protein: CASSLSQTDTQYF.